The 26 T cell receptor beta chains given below trace back to one sample, sequenced in a study of T cells after yellow fever vaccination. A single record per CDR3 protein comes from TCRdb applying MiXCR to the 5' RACE reads. This sample has about 330,000 distinct CDR3 sequences, with roughly 7% found just once. The material sequenced was PBMCs, taken more than 35 days after the first yellow fever vaccination. The receptors stem from a man between 18 and 29 years old who received the YFV17D yellow fever vaccine.

This clonotype was observed a few times. J is TRBJ2-1 and V is TRBV4-2; 12 positions match TRBD2. After removal of 2 bases from V and 7 bases from J, the junction contained 6 bases not matched to a gene. The CDR3 has 16 residues. Germline assignment: CDR1 LGHNA and CDR2 YNFKEQ. CDR3 bases: TGTGCCAGCAGCCAATCGGGGCTAGCGGGGGGGAATGAGCAGTTCTTC. Its protein is CASSQSGLAGGNEQFF.

This sequence joins TRBV10-2 and TRBJ1-5; D gene uncertain. V dropped 4 bases and J dropped 0 bases, with 7 bases sitting between them. Germline lookup yields CDR1 WSHSY and CDR2 SAAADI. The CDR3 is 14 amino acids. CDR3 protein: CASSVLYSNQPQHF. CDR3 sequence (DNA): TGCGCCAGCAGTGTTCTGTATAGCAATCAGCCCCAGCATTTT.

This clonotype was counted at least ten times. The gene calls are TRBV10-3 and TRBJ2-3; D tentatively fits TRBD1 or TRBD2 (5 bases each). The CDR3 extends over 15 amino acids. Germline V CDR1 and CDR2: ENHRY, SYGVKD. V gave up 6 bases and J gave up 2 bases, with 15 bases separating them. CDR3 residues: CAIRGVGNLTDTQYF. Here the CDR3 DNA reads TGTGCCATCAGGGGGGTGGGGAACCTCACAGATACGCAGTATTTT.

This rearrangement joins TRBV24-1 to TRBJ2-5; D not certain. Trimming left V 5 bases short and J 0 bases short, with 6 bases between. Germline V gene sequence: CDR1 KGHDR, CDR2 SFDVKD. The CDR3 has 13 residues. The CDR3 nucleotides read TGTGCCACCAGTGCGGCAGACCAAGAGACCCAGTACTTC. As protein: CATSAADQETQYF.

The chain combines TRBV20-1 with TRBJ2-2; D unclear. CDR3 length equals 13 residues. V lost 7 bases and J 4 bases, leaving 13 bases between the germline ends. The germline CDR1 and CDR2 sequences are DFQATT and SNEGSKA (reference sequence). The CDR3 nucleotides read TGCAGTGAAGACCAGGCTACCACCGGGGAGCTGTTTTTT. Amino acids: CSEDQATTGELFF.

This clonotype was detected ten times or more. The chain combines TRBV6-5 with TRBJ1-6; TRBD1 agrees at 10 bases. This CDR3 comprises 12 residues. The V segment lost 8 bases and the J segment 8 bases; nucleotides outside the gene matches: 0. The germline CDR1 and CDR2 sequences are MNHEY and SVGAGI. CDR3 sequence: CASGTGDSPLHF. For the CDR3, the DNA is TGTGCCAGCGGGACAGGGGATTCACCCCTCCACTTT.

This clonotype has at least ten counts. The V gene is TRBV3-1, the J gene TRBJ1-6; no reliable D call. Germline CDR1 LGHDT, CDR2 YNNKEL (reference sequence). Trimming cost V 4 bases and J 10 bases, with 11 bases left between them. The CDR3 is 13 residues long. As DNA, the CDR3 is TGTGCCAGCAGCCCAACCAATCAGTCACCCCTCCACTTT. Protein sequence: CASSPTNQSPLHF.

This clonotype showed up many times. The chain uses TRBV5-5 and TRBJ2-7, with 14 bases matching TRBD2. Germline loops: CDR1 SGHKS, CDR2 YYEKEE (reference sequence). The CDR3 has 18 residues. V lost 4 bases to trimming and J lost 2 bases; unmatched junction nucleotides: 11. In DNA form, the CDR3 reads TGTGCCAGCAGCCTGGGACTAGCGGGGGACCCTAGGACCTACGAGCAGTACTTC. Protein: CASSLGLAGDPRTYEQYF.

This chain connects TRBV6-2 or TRBV6-3 to TRBJ2-1; the D is unclear. CDR1 and CDR2 from the germline V gene are MNHEY and SVGEGT. V dropped 2 bases and J dropped 3 bases, with 5 bases sitting between them. The CDR3 totals 13 residues. CDR3 coding DNA: TGTGCCAGCAGTTACGGAGTCTACAATGAGCAGTTCTTC. Its protein product is CASSYGVYNEQFF.

This clonotype was picked up a small number of times. The rearrangement joins TRBV20-1 to TRBJ2-7; no definite D call. The germline V and J ends were trimmed by 0 bases and 3 bases, with 3 bases remaining between them. The CDR3 is 11 amino acids. The germline CDR1 and CDR2 sequences are DFQATT and SNEGSKA (reference sequence). The CDR3 here is CSARDDYEQYF. The CDR3 coding sequence is TGCAGTGCTAGAGATGACTACGAGCAGTACTTC.

This clonotype was detected only a few times. The junction shows a germline mismatch at one end, possibly a read error. The V call is TRBV11-3, the J call TRBJ2-1, with D tentatively TRBD1 (6 bases). CDR3 length: 17 residues. The germline V gene has CDR1 SGHNT and CDR2 YENEEA. The CDR3 bases are TGTGCCAGCAGCTTAGAGGGGGCAGGGGCCTCCCACAATGAGCAGTTCTTC. Amino acids: CASSLEGAGASHNEQFF. Full variable domain (remainder filled in from reference TRBV11-3 and TRBJ2-1): EAGVVQSPRYKIIEKKQPVAFWCNPISGHNTLYWYLQNLGQGPELLIRYENEEAVDDSQLPKDRFSAERLKGVDSTLKIQPAELGDSAVYLCASSLEGAGASHNEQFFGPGTRLTVL.

This chain connects TRBV28 to TRBJ2-7; 12 bases agree with TRBD2. V shed 11 bases and J 7 bases; nucleotides not matched to a gene: 15. The CDR3 has 15 amino acids. Germline lookup yields CDR1 MDHEN and CDR2 SYDVKM. The CDR3 protein is CAHSPPSGGAREQYF. In DNA form, the CDR3 reads TGTGCCCACTCCCCCCCTAGCGGGGGGGCTCGGGAGCAGTACTTC.

The table lists this clonotype with a few counts. The chain couples TRBV5-6 to TRBJ2-3; maybe TRBD2 (5 bases). The germline gives CDR1 SGHDT, CDR2 YYEEEE. The CDR3 is 14 residues long. The V end was cut by 0 bases, the J end by 8 bases, with 13 bases between. CDR3 protein: CASSLGRTLATQYF. CDR3 DNA sequence: TGTGCCAGCAGCTTGGGGAGGACCTTAGCTACGCAGTATTTT. The variable domain in full, with the rest retrieved from reference TRBV5-6 and TRBJ2-3, is DAGVTQSPTHLIKTRGQQVTLRCSPKSGHDTVSWYQQALGQGPQFIFQYYEEEERQRGNFPDRFSGHQFPNYSSELNVNALLLGDSALYLCASSLGRTLATQYFGPGTRLTVL.

J is TRBJ2-2 and V is TRBV12-3 or TRBV12-4, with unresolved D. V was trimmed by 11 bases and J by 6 bases, leaving 10 bases between them. This CDR3 region has 11 residues. The CDR3 loop reads CASNEAGELFF. The DNA of the CDR3 is TGTGCCTCCAACGAAGCCGGGGAGCTGTTTTTT.

This clonotype has more than one count but fewer than ten. The V call is TRBV9, the J call TRBJ1-4, with 8 positions matching TRBD1. The CDR3 consists of 15 residues. The V gene's germline CDR1 is SGDLS and CDR2 YYNGEE. V dropped 0 bases and J dropped 7; count of bases not matched to a gene: 5. Here the CDR3 reads CASSVAGTGFEKLFF. The CDR3, as DNA: TGTGCCAGCAGCGTAGCCGGGACAGGTTTTGAAAAACTGTTTTTT.

This clonotype has more than one count but fewer than ten. The CDR3 does not end in the conserved phenylalanine or tryptophan, so this is likely a read error. The DNA is omitted, as the CDR3 cannot be located on it reliably, and the CDR3 follows TCRdb's listing. This chain joins TRBV7-9 and TRBJ2-1; TRBD2, the D gene given by the table, was not confirmed from the DNA. Including both end residues, the CDR3 is 12 amino acids long. Looked up from germline, CDR1 is SEHNR and CDR2 is FQNEAQ (reference sequence). CDR3 amino acids: CASSFGLGSLLL.

At least ten counts were recorded for this clonotype. The chain uses TRBV10-2 and TRBJ1-5; a weak D match, TRBD1 (6 bases). Trimming stripped 9 bases from V and 7 bases from J, with 25 bases between. Germline CDR1 is WSHSY and CDR2 is SAAADI. The CDR3 consists of 16 residues. Written as DNA, the CDR3 is TGCGCCAGTCCAGGGGCGCGCGGGACCCCTCGGCAGCCCCAGCATTTT. The encoded protein is CASPGARGTPRQPQHF.

This chain joins TRBV5-6 and TRBJ1-2; D is undetermined. V lost 6 bases, J lost 1 base, and 13 bases lay in between. Germline-derived CDR1 and CDR2 are SGHDT and YYEEEE. The CDR3 has 14 residues. The CDR3 DNA sequence: TGTGCCAGCACCCGGGGAAGGCGTAACTATGGCTACACCTTC. Translated: CASTRGRRNYGYTF.

This clonotype appeared a few times. The chain employs TRBV24-1 and TRBJ2-1; D is possibly TRBD1 (7 bases). CDR3 size: 13 residues. Trimming removed 4 bases from V and 7 bases from J, with 10 bases in between. Germline values: CDR1 KGHDR, CDR2 SFDVKD. The CDR3: CATSEEGANEQFF. The CDR3 DNA reads as TGTGCCACCAGTGAGGAGGGGGCTAATGAGCAGTTCTTC.

The rearrangement links TRBV5-4 to TRBJ1-6; D is ambiguous. This CDR3 is 12 amino acids long. The germline gives CDR1 SGHNT, CDR2 YYREEE (reference sequence). The V end was cut by 2 bases, the J end by 9 bases, with 6 bases between. DNA of the CDR3: TGTGCCAGCAGCTTTTTCCGTTCACCCCTCCACTTT. It encodes CASSFFRSPLHF. Complete variable domain (other parts from reference TRBV5-4 and TRBJ1-6): ETGVTQSPTHLIKTRGQQVTLRCSSQSGHNTVSWYQQALGQGPQFIFQYYREEENGRGNFPPRFSGLQFPNYSSELNVNALELDDSALYLCASSFFRSPLHFGNGTRLTVT.

This clonotype was detected many times. The rearrangement uses TRBV15 and TRBJ2-3, with D uncertain. Germline CDR1 reads LNHNV; CDR2 reads YYDKDF (reference sequence). There are 13 residues in the CDR3. The V and J ends lost 1 base and 3 bases respectively, with 5 bases between them. The DNA for the CDR3 is TGTGCCACCAGCAGAGGGGTAACAGATACGCAGTATTTT. Encoded protein: CATSRGVTDTQYF.

This clonotype appeared many times. The chain joins TRBV4-3 to TRBJ2-6, with D perhaps being TRBD1 or TRBD2 (5 bases each). Trimming stripped 0 bases from V and 2 bases from J, with 5 bases between. Germline V gives CDR1 LGHNA, CDR2 YSLEER. The CDR3 loop spans 15 amino acids. CDR3 protein: CASSQEGAGANVLTF. The DNA for the CDR3 is TGCGCCAGCAGCCAAGAGGGGGCTGGGGCCAACGTCCTGACTTTC.

The chain links TRBV4-3 to TRBJ2-2; TRBD1 agrees at 9 bases. V was clipped by 0 bases and J by 6 bases; unmatched bases: 11. The germline CDR1 and CDR2 sequences are LGHNA and YSLEER. This CDR3 region has 18 residues. In DNA, the CDR3 is TGCGCCAGCAGCCAAGACGCCCGGGACAGGGCATATCCCGGGGAGCTGTTTTTT. This sequence encodes CASSQDARDRAYPGELFF.

This clonotype was detected only a few times. DNA for the CDR3: TGTGCCAGCAGCTTAGATCGGGGGGTTGGCTACACCTTC. Amino acids: CASSLDRGVGYTF. The chain recombines TRBV11-2 with TRBJ1-2, with D perhaps TRBD1 (5 bases). Germline CDR1 is SGHAT and CDR2 is FQNNGV. The length of the CDR3 is 13 residues. V was trimmed by 0 bases and J by 7 bases, leaving 9 bases between them.

The gene calls are TRBV9 and TRBJ2-1; D gene unclear. The CDR3 spans 13 residues. V lost 0 bases, J lost 7 bases, and 8 bases lay in between. The germline V gene encodes CDR1 SGDLS and CDR2 YYNGEE. In DNA, the CDR3 is TGTGCCAGCAGCGTAGATATCCTAAATGAGCAGTTCTTC. Protein product: CASSVDILNEQFF.

This clonotype was counted at least ten times. The chain combines TRBV4-3 with TRBJ2-2; unclear D gene. Deletions cut 3 bases from V and 7 bases from J, with 18 bases between. Germline values: CDR1 LGHNA, CDR2 YSLEER. The CDR3 runs to 16 residues. As DNA, the CDR3 is TGCGCCAGCAGCCAGCTCGGCAGGTCCGGTGTCGGGGAGCTGTTTTTT. Its protein product is CASSQLGRSGVGELFF.